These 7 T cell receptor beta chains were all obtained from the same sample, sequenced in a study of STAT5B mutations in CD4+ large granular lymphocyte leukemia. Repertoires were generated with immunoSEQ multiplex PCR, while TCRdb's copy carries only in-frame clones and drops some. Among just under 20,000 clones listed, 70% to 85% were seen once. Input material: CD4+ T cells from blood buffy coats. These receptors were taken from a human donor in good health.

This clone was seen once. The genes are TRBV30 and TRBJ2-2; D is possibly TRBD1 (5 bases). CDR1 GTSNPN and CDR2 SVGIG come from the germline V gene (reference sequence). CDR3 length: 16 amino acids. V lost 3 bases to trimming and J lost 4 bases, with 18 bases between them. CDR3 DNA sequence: TGTGCCTGGAGCCCTTTGGGGCACGGCCTCACCGGGGAGCTGTTTTTT. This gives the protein CAWSPLGHGLTGELFF.

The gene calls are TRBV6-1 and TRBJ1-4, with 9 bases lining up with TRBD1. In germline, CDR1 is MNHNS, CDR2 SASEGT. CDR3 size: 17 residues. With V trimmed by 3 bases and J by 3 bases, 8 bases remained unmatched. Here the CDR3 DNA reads TGTGCCAGCAGTGACCTGGGACAGGGTGTCGCTAATGAAAAACTGTTTTTT. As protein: CASSDLGQGVANEKLFF.

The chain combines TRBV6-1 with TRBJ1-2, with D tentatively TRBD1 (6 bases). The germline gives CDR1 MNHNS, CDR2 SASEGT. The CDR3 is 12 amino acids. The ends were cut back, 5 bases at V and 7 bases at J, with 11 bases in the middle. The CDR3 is CASSTTGLGYTF. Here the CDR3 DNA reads TGTGCCAGCAGTACTACAGGGCTTGGCTACACCTTC.

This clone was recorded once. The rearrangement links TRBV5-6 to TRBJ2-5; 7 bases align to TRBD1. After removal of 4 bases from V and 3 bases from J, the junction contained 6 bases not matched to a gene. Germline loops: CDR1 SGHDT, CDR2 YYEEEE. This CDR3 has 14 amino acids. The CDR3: CASSLSGQKETQYF. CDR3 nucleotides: TGTGCCAGCAGCCTTTCGGGACAGAAAGAGACCCAGTACTTC.

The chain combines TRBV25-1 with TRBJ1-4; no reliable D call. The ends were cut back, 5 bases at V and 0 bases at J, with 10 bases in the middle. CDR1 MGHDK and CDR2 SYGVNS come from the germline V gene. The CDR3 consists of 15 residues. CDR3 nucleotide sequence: TGTGCCAGCAGTCAGGACGGACCAACTAATGAAAAACTGTTTTTT. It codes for CASSQDGPTNEKLFF.

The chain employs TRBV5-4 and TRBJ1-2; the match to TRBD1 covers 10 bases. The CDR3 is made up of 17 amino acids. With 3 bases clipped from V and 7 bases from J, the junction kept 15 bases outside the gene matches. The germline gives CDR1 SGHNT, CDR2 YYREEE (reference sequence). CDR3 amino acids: CASSSPGQGQIASGYTF. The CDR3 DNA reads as TGTGCCAGCAGCTCACCGGGACAGGGGCAAATTGCCAGTGGCTACACCTTC.

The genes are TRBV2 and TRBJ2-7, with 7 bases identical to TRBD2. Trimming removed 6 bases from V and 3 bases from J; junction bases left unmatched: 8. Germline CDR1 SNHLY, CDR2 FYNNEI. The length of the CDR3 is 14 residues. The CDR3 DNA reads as TGTGCCAGCAGGAGTTACTGGACTAGCTACGAGCAGTACTTC. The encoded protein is CASRSYWTSYEQYF. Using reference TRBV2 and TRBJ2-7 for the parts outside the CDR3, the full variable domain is EPEVTQTPSHQVTQMGQEVILRCVPISNHLYFYWYRQILGQKVEFLVSFYNNEISEKSEIFDDQFSVERPDGSNFTLKIRSTKLEDSAMYFCASRSYWTSYEQYFGPGTRLTVT.